This is a list of T cell receptor beta chains from one sample in a study of blood T cell repertoires in COVID-19. Repertoires were generated with immunoSEQ multiplex PCR, while TCRdb's copy carries only in-frame clones and drops some. This table holds 55,000 to 80,000 clones, around 87% found once. Sequencing was performed on peripheral blood. Receptor source: a woman aged 55-70 years with acute or convalescent COVID-19. Both conserved end residues are part of each CDR3. The D gene is left open where the match is weak. Clone size is not always given. Where it is, it says once, few, many or a class for expanded clones.

J gene: TRBJ2-1; D gene: .; V gene: TRBV9; clone size: .; CDR3 protein: CASSHKQGGTSNEQFF; CDR3 DNA: TGTGCCAGCAGCCATAAACAGGGAGGGACAAGCAATGAGCAGTTCTTC
J gene: TRBJ2-4; D gene: .; V gene: TRBV5-1; clone size: .; CDR3 protein: CASSGQTGSGIQYF; CDR3 DNA: TGCGCCAGCAGCGGACAGACAGGCTCAGGAATTCAGTACTTC
J gene: TRBJ1-2; D gene: .; V gene: TRBV5-4; clone size: .; CDR3 protein: CASSFRTAISNYGYTF; CDR3 DNA: TGTGCCAGCAGCTTTAGGACAGCCATATCTAACTATGGCTACACCTTC
J gene: TRBJ2-2; D gene: .; V gene: TRBV28; clone size: .; CDR3 protein: CASSSGGFPGELFF; CDR3 DNA: TGTGCCAGCAGTTCGGGGGGCTTCCCCGGGGAGCTGTTTTTT
J gene: TRBJ2-6; D gene: TRBD1; V gene: TRBV7-9; clone size: once; CDR3 protein: CATAPGQGALSGANVLTF; CDR3 DNA: TGTGCCACCGCACCGGGACAGGGGGCTCTCTCTGGGGCCAACGTCCTGACTTTC
J gene: TRBJ1-1; D gene: .; V gene: TRBV27; clone size: .; CDR3 protein: CASSPRGVGNTEAFF; CDR3 DNA: TGTGCCAGCAGTCCCCGGGGGGTTGGGAACACTGAAGCTTTCTTT
J gene: TRBJ2-2; D gene: .; V gene: TRBV3-1/TRBV3-2; clone size: .; CDR3 protein: CASSSRKTGELFF; CDR3 DNA: TGTGCCAGCAGTTCTAGGAAGACCGGGGAGCTGTTTTTT
J gene: TRBJ1-6; D gene: .; V gene: TRBV27; clone size: .; CDR3 protein: CASSPLRSPLHF; CDR3 DNA: TGTGCCAGCAGTCCCCTGCGTTCACCCCTCCACTTT
J gene: TRBJ2-2; D gene: .; V gene: TRBV27; clone size: .; CDR3 protein: CASSLRAGELFF; CDR3 DNA: TGTGCCAGCAGTCTCCGAGCCGGGGAGCTGTTTTTT
J gene: TRBJ2-2; D gene: .; V gene: TRBV7-9; clone size: .; CDR3 protein: CASSPRWGELFF; CDR3 DNA: TGTGCCAGCAGCCCTCGGTGGGGGGAGCTGTTTTTT
J gene: TRBJ1-5; D gene: .; V gene: TRBV19; clone size: .; CDR3 protein: CASSISSGTDNQPQHF; CDR3 DNA: TGTGCCAGTAGTATTTCATCGGGTACGGACAATCAGCCCCAGCATTTT
J gene: TRBJ2-1; D gene: TRBD2; V gene: TRBV4-1; clone size: .; CDR3 protein: CASSQDQASGRYNEQFF; CDR3 DNA: TGCGCCAGCAGCCAAGATCAGGCTAGCGGGCGTTACAATGAGCAGTTCTTC
J gene: TRBJ2-2; D gene: .; V gene: TRBV19; clone size: once; CDR3 protein: CASSIKQPVNTGELFF; CDR3 DNA: TGTGCCAGTAGTATTAAACAGCCTGTTAACACCGGGGAGCTGTTTTTT
J gene: TRBJ2-3; D gene: TRBD1; V gene: TRBV6-5; clone size: .; CDR3 protein: CASSRQGATDTQYF; CDR3 DNA: TGTGCCAGCAGTCGACAGGGGGCTACAGATACGCAGTATTTT
J gene: TRBJ2-5; D gene: TRBD2; V gene: TRBV9; clone size: few; CDR3 protein: CASSVGGLAGATYQETQYF; CDR3 DNA: TGTGCCAGCAGCGTAGGGGGACTAGCGGGAGCCACGTACCAAGAGACCCAGTACTTC